The 13 T cell receptor beta chains given below trace back to one sample, sequenced in a study of blood T cell repertoires in COVID-19. This table comes from immunoSEQ multiplex PCR, and its TCRdb copy is limited to in-frame clones, with some not included. The sample includes around 340,000 clones, 88% of them seen just once. Sequencing used PBMCs or T cells enriched from blood (not recorded which). All receptors derive from a woman aged 25 to 45 who had been exposed to COVID-19.

This chain joins TRBV27 and TRBJ1-6; 9 bases fit TRBD1. V shed 1 base, J shed 0 bases, and the junction held 10 bases outside the gene matches. The CDR3 contains 20 residues. Germline assignment: CDR1 MNHEY and CDR2 SMNVEV (reference sequence). The CDR3 DNA reads TGTGCCAGCAGTTTATTCCACGGACAGGGGCTAGGCTCCTATAATTCACCCCTCCACTTT. Residues: CASSLFHGQGLGSYNSPLHF.

The V and J genes are TRBV29-1 and TRBJ1-1; D unresolved. Trimming shortened V by 7 bases and J by 7 bases, and 13 bases separated the two germline ends. CDR1 is SQVTM, CDR2 ANQGSEA, per germline. This CDR3 is 11 amino acids long. The CDR3 DNA reads as TGCAGCGCCTCAGGCCCCGGTGAAGCTTTCTTT. Its translation: CSASGPGEAFF.

The chain carries TRBV2 and TRBJ1-4, with 8 positions matching TRBD1. The CDR3 is 11 residues long. J gave up 16 bases and V 7 bases, and 8 bases lay outside the gene matches. CDR1 SNHLY and CDR2 FYNNEI come from the germline V gene. For the CDR3, the DNA is TGTGCCAGCATTTTGACAGGGGCACCGTTTTTT. The encoded protein is CASILTGAPFF.

The rearrangement links TRBV28 to TRBJ1-4; 10 positions agree with TRBD1. After removal of 4 bases from V and 2 bases from J, the junction contained 13 bases not matched to a gene. The CDR3 loop spans 19 amino acids. CDR1 and CDR2 from the germline V gene are MDHEN and SYDVKM. CDR3 region: CASSSPLGQGEGTNEKLFF. CDR3 sequence (DNA): TGTGCCAGCAGTTCCCCCCTCGGACAGGGGGAAGGCACTAATGAAAAACTGTTTTTT.

This chain joins TRBV7-3 and TRBJ2-1; D is possibly TRBD2 (6 bases). Germline CDR1 reads SGHTA; CDR2 reads FQGTGA. Trimming pared 4 bases from V and 7 bases from J, leaving 17 bases between. The CDR3 consists of 15 residues. CDR3 coding DNA: TGTGCCAGCAGCTCTGGGGAGGCGCTTCTAAATGAGCAGTTCTTC. Translated: CASSSGEALLNEQFF.

This sequence joins TRBV11-2 and TRBJ2-2; D not resolved. The length of the CDR3 is 14 residues. Trimming removed 1 base at V and 4 bases at J, with 7 bases between. Germline CDR1 reads SGHAT; CDR2 reads FQNNGV. The CDR3 DNA sequence: TGTGCCAGCAGCTTAGTGGCGGCCACCGGGGAGCTGTTTTTT. Translated, it gives CASSLVAATGELFF.

The chain has TRBV15 and TRBJ2-3, with D hard to call. V lost 0 bases to trimming and J lost 4 bases, with 11 bases between them. Germline V gene lookup returns CDR1 LNHNV and CDR2 YYDKDF (reference sequence). CDR3 length: 15 amino acids. In nucleotides, the CDR3 is TGTGCCACCAGCAGAGATCAGCTAGGCGCAGATACGCAGTATTTT. Its translation is CATSRDQLGADTQYF.

The chain joins TRBV19 to TRBJ2-7; 7 bases match TRBD2. Germline values: CDR1 LNHDA, CDR2 SQIVND (reference sequence). The CDR3 runs 15 residues. The ends lost 5 bases at V and 4 bases at J; junction bases unmatched: 11. The CDR3 bases are TGTGCCAGTAGTCGGTATAGGGGAGGGGCGTACGAGCAGTACTTC. This translates into CASSRYRGGAYEQYF.

This chain uses TRBV19 with TRBJ1-2; unclear D gene. Per the germline V gene, CDR1 is LNHDA and CDR2 is SQIVND (reference sequence). CDR3 length: 14 amino acids. V shed 3 bases and J shed 8 bases, with 16 bases lying between them. CDR3 DNA: TGTGCCAGTAGTATTCGGGAAAACTATGTCGGCTACACCTTC. It codes for CASSIRENYVGYTF.

About this clone itself: It is unclear where the CDR3 begins or ends on the DNA, so no DNA is shown, and the CDR3 is as TCRdb lists it. The V and J genes are TRBV10-1 and TRBJ1-5; the table calls TRBD1, which could not be checked here. The CDR3 is made up of 18 amino acids, end residues included. Germline loops: CDR1 WNHNN, CDR2 SYGVQD (reference sequence). The chain's CDR3 is CASILGTIVGGHNQPQHF.

This clone was recorded once. Here the CDR3 reads CASSLAMGAFGYTF. CDR3 nucleotide sequence: TGTGCCAGCAGCTTAGCCATGGGGGCGTTTGGCTACACCTTC. The chain combines TRBV7-2 with TRBJ1-2; a weak D match, TRBD1 (6 bases). This CDR3 comprises 14 residues. The V end was cut by 0 bases, the J end by 7 bases, with 12 bases between. CDR1 and CDR2 (germline): SGHTA, FQGNSA.

This chain links TRBV9 with TRBJ1-1; TRBD1 matches at 12 bases. Germline values: CDR1 SGDLS, CDR2 YYNGEE. This CDR3 has 14 residues. J gave up 4 bases and V 3 bases, and 1 base lay outside the gene matches. The CDR3 nucleotides are TGTGCCAGCAGCGGGGACAGGGGGCGCACTGAAGCTTTCTTT. Translation: CASSGDRGRTEAFF.

There are a few counts of this clone. The gene calls are TRBV3-1 (or the pseudogene TRBV3-2) and TRBJ1-1, with TRBD1 matching 7 bases. CDR3 length equals 14 residues. V lost 5 bases, J lost 1 base, and 4 bases stayed unmatched. Germline V gives CDR1 LGHDT, CDR2 YNNKEL (reference sequence). CDR3 bases: TGTGCCAGCAGCTGGGGACAGAGGAACACTGAAGCTTTCTTT. Protein sequence: CASSWGQRNTEAFF.